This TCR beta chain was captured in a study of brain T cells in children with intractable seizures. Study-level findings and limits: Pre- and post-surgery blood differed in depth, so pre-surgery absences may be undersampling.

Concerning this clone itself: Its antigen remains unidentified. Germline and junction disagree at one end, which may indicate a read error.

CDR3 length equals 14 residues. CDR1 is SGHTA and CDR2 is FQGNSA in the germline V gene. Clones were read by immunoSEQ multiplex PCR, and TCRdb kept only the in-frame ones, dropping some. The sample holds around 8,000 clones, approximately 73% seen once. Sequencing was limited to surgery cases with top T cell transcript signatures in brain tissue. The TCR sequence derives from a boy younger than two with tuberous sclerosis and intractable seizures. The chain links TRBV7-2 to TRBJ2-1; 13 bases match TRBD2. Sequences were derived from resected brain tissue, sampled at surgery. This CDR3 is CASSLAIGTSGMLF. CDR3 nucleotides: TGTGCCAGCAGCTTAGCGATCGGGACTAGCGGGATGCTCTTC.